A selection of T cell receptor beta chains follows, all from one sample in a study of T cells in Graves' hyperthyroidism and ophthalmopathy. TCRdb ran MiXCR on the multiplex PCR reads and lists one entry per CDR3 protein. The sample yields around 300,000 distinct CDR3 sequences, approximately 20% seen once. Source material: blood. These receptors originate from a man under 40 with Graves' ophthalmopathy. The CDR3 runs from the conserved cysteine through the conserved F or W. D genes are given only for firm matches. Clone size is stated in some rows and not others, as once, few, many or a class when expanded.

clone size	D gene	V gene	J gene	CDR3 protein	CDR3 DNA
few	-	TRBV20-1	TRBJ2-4	CSARHTLGRGDSGKNIQYF	TGCAGTGCTAGACACACTTTGGGCCGAGGGGATTCGGGCAAAAACATTCAGTACTTC
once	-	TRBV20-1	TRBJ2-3	CSAPRAGDTQYF	TGCAGTGCTCCCCGAGCCGGGGATACGCAGTATTTT
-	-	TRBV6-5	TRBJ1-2	CASSYSGRSYGYTF	TGTGCCAGCAGTTACTCCGGACGGAGCTATGGCTACACCTTC
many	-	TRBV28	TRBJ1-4	CASSFLGQMGEKLFF	TGTGCCAGCAGTTTCCTCGGACAAATGGGTGAAAAACTGTTTTTT
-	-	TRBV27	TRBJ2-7	CASSLYQGVDEQYF	TGTGCCAGCAGTTTATACCAGGGTGTAGACGAGCAGTACTTC
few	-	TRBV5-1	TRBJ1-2	CASSLEVRDYGYTF	TGCGCCAGCAGCTTGGAAGTCCGGGACTATGGCTACACCTTC
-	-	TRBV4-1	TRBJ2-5	CASSQVGLKETQYF	TGCGCCAGCAGCCAGGTTGGGTTGAAAGAGACCCAGTACTTC
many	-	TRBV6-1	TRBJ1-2	CASSSYHETTAGGYTF	TGTGCCAGCAGCTCCTACCATGAGACCACAGCGGGCGGCTACACCTTC
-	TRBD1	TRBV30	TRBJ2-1	CAWSRDRGRNEQFF	TGTGCCTGGAGCCGAGACAGGGGACGGAATGAGCAGTTCTTC
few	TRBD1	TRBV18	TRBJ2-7	CASSPTKGASEQYF	TGTGCCAGCTCACCGACCAAGGGGGCAAGCGAGCAGTACTTC
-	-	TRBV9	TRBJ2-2	CASSVGIGANTGELFF	TGTGCCAGCAGCGTAGGTATTGGTGCGAACACCGGGGAGCTGTTTTTT
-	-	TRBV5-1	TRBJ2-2	CASSLWSSLVTANTGELFF	TGCGCCAGCAGCTTGTGGTCCTCACTAGTCACGGCGAACACCGGGGAGCTGTTTTTT
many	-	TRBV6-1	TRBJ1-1	CASKREWLNTEAFF	TGTGCCAGCAAGAGGGAATGGCTGAACACTGAAGCTTTCTTT
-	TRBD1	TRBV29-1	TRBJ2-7	CSVLWVGTDTYEQYF	TGCAGCGTTCTGTGGGTGGGGACAGATACCTACGAGCAGTACTTC
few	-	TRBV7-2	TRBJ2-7	CASSFRGLTYEQYF	TGTGCCAGCAGCTTTAGAGGCTTGACCTACGAGCAGTACTTC
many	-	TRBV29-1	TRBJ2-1	CSVDDRYNEQFF	TGCAGCGTTGACGACAGGTACAATGAGCAGTTCTTC
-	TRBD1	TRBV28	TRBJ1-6	CASSPGTGDSPLHF	TGTGCCAGCAGCCCGGGGACAGGGGATTCACCCCTCCACTTT
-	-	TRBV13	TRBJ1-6	CASSLGTVDSPLHF	TGTGCCAGCAGCTTAGGGACAGTGGATTCACCCCTCCACTTT
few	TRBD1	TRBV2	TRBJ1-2	CASNPDRGLYGYTF	TGTGCCAGCAACCCGGACAGGGGGCTCTATGGCTACACCTTC
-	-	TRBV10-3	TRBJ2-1	CAIAVLSGATNEQFF	TGTGCCATCGCAGTATTATCGGGAGCTACCAATGAGCAGTTCTTC
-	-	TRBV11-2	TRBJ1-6	CASSRDLIAYNSPLHF	TGTGCCAGCAGTCGTGACCTGATCGCCTATAATTCACCCCTCCACTTT
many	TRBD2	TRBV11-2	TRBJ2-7	CASSSSTAGGPYHEQYF	TGTGCCAGCAGCTCCAGCACGGCGGGAGGGCCCTACCACGAGCAGTACTTC
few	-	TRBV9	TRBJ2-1	CASSESLGGEQFF	TGTGCCAGCAGCGAGTCCCTTGGGGGTGAGCAGTTCTTC
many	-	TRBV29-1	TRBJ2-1	CSVVGGRGGNEQFF	TGCAGCGTTGTTGGCGGGAGAGGGGGCAATGAGCAGTTCTTC
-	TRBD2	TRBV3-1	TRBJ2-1	CASSLLAGQRYNEQFF	TGTGCCAGCAGCCTATTAGCGGGCCAAAGATACAATGAGCAGTTCTTC
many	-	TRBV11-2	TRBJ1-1	CASSRASVMNTEAFF	TGTGCCAGCAGCCGGGCTTCGGTAATGAACACTGAAGCTTTCTTT
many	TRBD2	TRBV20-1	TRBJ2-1	CSAPRTSGRADEQFF	TGCAGTGCTCCACGGACTAGCGGGAGGGCCGATGAGCAGTTCTTC
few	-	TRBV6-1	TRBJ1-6	CASSLGGQRHSPLHF	TGTGCCAGCAGTCTGGGGGGGCAAAGACATTCACCCCTCCACTTT
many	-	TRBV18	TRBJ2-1	CASSGQNNEQFF	TGTGCCAGCTCAGGTCAGAACAATGAGCAGTTCTTC
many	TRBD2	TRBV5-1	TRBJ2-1	CASSPTGTSGNYEQFF	TGCGCCAGCAGCCCCACCGGGACTAGCGGGAACTATGAGCAGTTCTTC
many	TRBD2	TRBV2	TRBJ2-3	CASRSGIETDTQYF	TGTGCCAGCAGAAGCGGGATAGAAACAGATACGCAGTATTTT
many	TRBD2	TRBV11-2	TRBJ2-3	CASSLSGRDTQYF	TGTGCCAGCAGCTTGTCCGGGAGGGATACGCAGTATTTT
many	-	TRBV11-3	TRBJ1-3	CASSLRAGPSGNTIYF	TGTGCCAGCAGCTTAAGGGCTGGGCCCTCTGGAAACACCATATATTTT
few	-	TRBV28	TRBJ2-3	CASNSGQYTDTQYF	TGTGCCAGCAACTCAGGACAGTACACAGATACGCAGTATTTT
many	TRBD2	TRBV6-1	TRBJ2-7	CASSEASGGPYEQYF	TGTGCCAGCAGTGAAGCGTCGGGAGGCCCCTACGAGCAGTACTTC
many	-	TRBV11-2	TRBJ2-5	CASSLDFAGKETQYF	TGTGCCAGCAGCTTAGATTTCGCGGGGAAAGAGACCCAGTACTTC
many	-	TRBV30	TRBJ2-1	CAWSHPIEQFF	TGTGCCTGGAGTCACCCGATTGAGCAGTTCTTC
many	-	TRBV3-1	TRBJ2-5	CASSQETGAQQETQYF	TGTGCCAGCAGCCAAGAAACGGGAGCCCAACAAGAGACCCAGTACTTC
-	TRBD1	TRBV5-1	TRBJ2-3	CASSYRRQGSTDTQYF	TGCGCCAGCAGCTACCGGAGACAGGGAAGCACAGATACGCAGTATTTT
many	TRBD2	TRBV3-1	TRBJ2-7	CASSVGTIYEQYF	TGTGCCAGCAGCGTCGGGACTATCTACGAGCAGTACTTC
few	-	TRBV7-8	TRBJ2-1	CASSLSGLIYNEQFF	TGTGCCAGCAGCTTAAGCGGACTAATCTACAATGAGCAGTTCTTC
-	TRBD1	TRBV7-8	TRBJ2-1	CASSLVGAGTAVYEQFF	TGTGCCAGCAGCTTAGTGGGCGCCGGGACAGCCGTCTATGAGCAGTTCTTC
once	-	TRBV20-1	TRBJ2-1	CSATEGQNNEQFF	TGCAGTGCCACTGAAGGACAGAACAATGAGCAGTTCTTC
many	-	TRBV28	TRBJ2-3	CASNTGGRGTDTQYF	TGTGCCAGCAATACAGGGGGGAGGGGCACGGATACGCAGTATTTT
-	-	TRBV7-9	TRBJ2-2	CASSLAEELFF	TGTGCCAGCAGCCTAGCCGAGGAGCTGTTTTTT
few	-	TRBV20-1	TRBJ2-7	CSARMTALSYEQYF	TGCAGTGCTAGAATGACAGCCCTCTCCTACGAGCAGTACTTC
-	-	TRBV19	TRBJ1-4	CASSITPPNEKLFF	TGTGCCAGTAGTATTACCCCTCCGAATGAAAAACTGTTTTTT
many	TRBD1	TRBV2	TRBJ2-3	CASSEAGGGADTQYF	TGTGCCAGCAGTGAAGCAGGGGGCGGCGCAGATACGCAGTATTTT
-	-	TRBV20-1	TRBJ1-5	CSTGQPQHF	TGCAGTACCGGTCAGCCCCAGCATTTT
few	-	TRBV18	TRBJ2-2	CASSPILATGELFF	TGTGCCAGCTCACCTATCCTAGCCACCGGGGAGCTGTTTTTT
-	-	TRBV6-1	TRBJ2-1	CASNTMGGREFF	TGTGCCAGCAATACCATGGGGGGTAGGGAGTTCTTC
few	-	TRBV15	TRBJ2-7	CATSTGTTYEQYF	TGTGCCACCAGCACGGGGACAACCTACGAGCAGTACTTC
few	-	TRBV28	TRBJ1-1	CASSPRYSGTEAFF	TGTGCCAGCAGTCCCCGTTACAGTGGCACTGAAGCTTTCTTT
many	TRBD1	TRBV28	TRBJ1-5	CASNSGGTGGQPQHF	TGTGCCAGCAATTCGGGAGGGACAGGGGGTCAGCCCCAGCATTTT
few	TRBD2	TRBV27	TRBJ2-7	CASSSRTSGDYEQYF	TGTGCCAGCAGTTCCCGGACTAGCGGGGACTACGAGCAGTACTTC
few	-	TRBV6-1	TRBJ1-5	CASSDPQFWGAGQPQHF	TGTGCCAGCAGTGACCCACAATTCTGGGGCGCGGGTCAGCCCCAGCATTTT
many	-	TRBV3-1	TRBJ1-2	CASSHTNYGYTF	TGTGCCAGCAGCCACACTAACTATGGCTACACCTTC
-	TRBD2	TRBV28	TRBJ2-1	CASRTSAGGHEQFF	TGTGCCAGTAGGACTAGTGCGGGAGGGCATGAGCAGTTCTTC